This record covers a single T cell receptor beta chain. The data stem from a study of blood T cell repertoires in COVID-19. TCRdb's copy holds only in-frame clones and misses some; the assay was immunoSEQ multiplex PCR. The sample records 88,000 or so clones, 79% being singletons. Germline V gene sequence: CDR1 LNHDA, CDR2 SQIVND (reference sequence). The trim removed 5 bases at V and 6 bases at J, leaving 7 bases unmatched. The CDR3 loop spans 16 amino acids. The chain recombines TRBV19 with TRBJ2-2; 12 nucleotides match TRBD2. Sequenced input: peripheral blood. This clonotype was sampled from a human donor in a cohort sampled during active COVID-19. The CDR3 DNA reads as TGTGCCAGTAGTGGTACTAGCGGGAGGAGCGCCGGGGAGCTGTTTTTT. As protein: CASSGTSGRSAGELFF.